Shown below are 29 T cell receptor beta chains from a single sample sequenced in a study of chemoradiotherapy in HPV16-positive cancers. The assay was immunoSEQ multiplex PCR, and TCRdb's table has in-frame clones only and misses some. The table lists roughly 23,000 clones, about 90% of them singletons. The sample here was blood, taken from a patient who underwent chemoradiotherapy. The receptors come from a human donor with HPV-associated anogenital cancer.

V and J are TRBV6-1 and TRBJ1-2, with 8 bases aligning to TRBD1. Germline values: CDR1 MNHNS, CDR2 SASEGT. The CDR3 contains 13 residues. J lost 7 bases, V lost 6 bases, and 7 bases had no gene match. The CDR3 coding sequence is TGTGCCAGCAGCCCAACAGGGGGGGGTGGCTACACCTTC. Its translation: CASSPTGGGGYTF.

CDR3 residues: CASSLQGYSGNTIYF. The CDR3 region has the DNA TGTGCCAGCAGCTTACAGGGATACTCTGGAAACACCATATATTTT. The chain joins TRBV7-8 to TRBJ1-3, with D possibly matching TRBD1 (5 bases). CDR3 size: 15 residues. Germline V gene lookup returns CDR1 SGHVS and CDR2 FQNEAQ. Trimming removed 2 bases at V and 0 bases at J, with 8 bases between.

The rearrangement uses TRBV19 and TRBJ1-1, with 9 bases aligning to TRBD1. CDR3 length: 18 residues. With V trimmed by 3 bases and J by 0 bases, 11 bases remained unmatched. CDR1 and CDR2 (germline): LNHDA, SQIVND (reference sequence). CDR3 nucleotides: TGTGCCAGTAGTATCCACTCCGGGACAGGGAGGATGAACACTGAAGCTTTCTTT. It is translated as CASSIHSGTGRMNTEAFF. The whole variable domain, remainder taken from reference TRBV19 and TRBJ1-1, is DGGITQSPKYLFRKEGQNVTLSCEQNLNHDAMYWYRQDPGQGLRLIYYSQIVNDFQKGDIAEGYSVSREKKESFPLTVTSAQKNPTAFYLCASSIHSGTGRMNTEAFFGQGTRLTVV.

The chain is built from TRBV27 and TRBJ2-7; tentatively, D is TRBD1 (6 bases). Between the trimmed V and J ends, which lost 0 bases and 3 bases, there was a span of 12 bases. Germline V lookup: CDR1 MNHEY, CDR2 SMNVEV (reference sequence). The CDR3 extends over 15 amino acids. The DNA of the CDR3 is TGTGCCAGCAGTTTATCCGCCGGACAGTACTACGAGCAGTACGTC. Translated: CASSLSAGQYYEQYV.

The V and J genes are TRBV30 and TRBJ2-1; 10 bases line up with TRBD1. The CDR3 runs 17 residues. Germline V lookup: CDR1 GTSNPN, CDR2 SVGIG (reference sequence). After removal of 6 bases from V and 6 bases from J, the junction contained 17 bases not matched to a gene. The CDR3 loop reads CACRTGGHFISFNEQFF. The CDR3 DNA follows: TGTGCCTGCAGGACAGGGGGTCACTTTATCTCGTTCAATGAGCAGTTCTTC.

This chain joins TRBV7-9 and TRBJ2-5; 7 bases agree with TRBD1. V trimming: 4 bases; J trimming: 2 bases; junction bases outside the gene matches: 7. The CDR3 runs to 15 residues. CDR1 is SEHNR, CDR2 FQNEAQ, per germline (reference sequence). This chain's CDR3 is CASSSPGTDQETQYF. DNA for the CDR3: TGTGCCAGCAGCTCCCCCGGGACAGATCAAGAGACCCAGTACTTC.

DNA for the CDR3: TGCGCCAGCTTGGGGCCCCCGAGGGACACTGAAGCTTTCTTT. This encodes CASLGPPRDTEAFF. The gene calls are TRBV5-1 and TRBJ1-1; TRBD1 might be the D (5 bases). The CDR3 is made up of 14 amino acids. Per germline, CDR1 SGHRS and CDR2 YFSETQ. V dropped 7 bases and J dropped 3 bases, with 16 bases sitting between them.

This chain links TRBV2 with TRBJ1-1, with a possible D match to TRBD1 (6 bases). CDR1 and CDR2 from the germline V gene are SNHLY and FYNNEI. Trimming removed 6 bases from V and 6 bases from J, with 17 bases in between. The CDR3 is 14 residues long. This CDR3 is CASSFKGGYAEAFF. The CDR3 DNA reads TGTGCCAGCAGCTTTAAAGGGGGGTACGCTGAAGCTTTCTTT.

The rearrangement uses TRBV25-1 and TRBJ1-2; weak D call: TRBD1 (6 bases). Germline V lookup: CDR1 MGHDK, CDR2 SYGVNS. This CDR3 is built from 16 residues. With 4 bases removed from V and 4 bases from J, the gap between germline ends came to 19 bases. CDR3 in amino acids: CASSAPGQLGVYGYTF. The CDR3, as DNA: TGTGCCAGCAGTGCACCGGGACAACTAGGGGTCTATGGCTACACCTTC.

The V call is TRBV18, the J call TRBJ1-2, with D perhaps TRBD1 (5 bases). Per the germline V gene, CDR1 is KGHSH and CDR2 is LQKENI. The germline V and J ends were trimmed by 3 bases and 7 bases, with 18 bases remaining between them. This CDR3 region has 15 residues. The CDR3 is CASSPKGETSRGYTF. The DNA for the CDR3 is TGTGCCAGCTCACCCAAAGGGGAAACCTCCCGTGGCTACACCTTC.

This clone came up once. The chain has TRBV6-1 and TRBJ1-6; 7 nucleotides align to TRBD1. Germline CDR1 MNHNS, CDR2 SASEGT. The CDR3 is 15 residues long. The ends lost 4 bases at V and 4 bases at J; junction bases unmatched: 4. This chain's CDR3 is CASSGDRLYNSPLHF. DNA of the CDR3: TGTGCCAGCAGTGGGGACAGACTGTATAATTCACCCCTCCACTTT.

This rearrangement joins TRBV5-1 to TRBJ2-5; D tentatively fits TRBD1 or TRBD2 (5 bases each). From germline, CDR1 is SGHRS and CDR2 YFSETQ. V lost 0 bases and J lost 4, with 16 bases in between. There are 16 residues in the CDR3. The CDR3, as DNA: TGCGCCAGCAGCTTGGATCGGGCCATGGGACGAGAGACCCAGTACTTC. Translated: CASSLDRAMGRETQYF.

The rearrangement links TRBV5-5 to TRBJ2-3, with 10 bases fitting TRBD2. From germline, CDR1 is SGHKS and CDR2 YYEKEE (reference sequence). The CDR3 runs 16 residues. Trimming took 4 bases from V and 2 from J; bases not matched to a gene: 7. As DNA, the CDR3 is TGTGCCAGCAGCCTCCTACTAGCGGGGTTCACAGATACGCAGTATTTT. Translated, it gives CASSLLLAGFTDTQYF. The full variable domain, with the rest looked up from reference TRBV5-5 and TRBJ2-3, is DAGVTQSPTHLIKTRGQQVTLRCSPISGHKSVSWYQQVLGQGPQFIFQYYEKEERGRGNFPDRFSARQFPNYSSELNVNALLLGDSALYLCASSLLLAGFTDTQYFGPGTRLTVL.

The V gene is TRBV27, the J gene TRBJ2-7; 7 bases align to TRBD1. Trimming removed 7 bases from V and 3 bases from J; junction bases left unmatched: 3. The CDR3 is 12 residues long. Germline CDR1 MNHEY, CDR2 SMNVEV (reference sequence). CDR3 bases: TGTGCCAGCAAGGGACAGTACTACGAGCAGTACTTC. As protein: CASKGQYYEQYF.

This rearrangement joins TRBV30 to TRBJ2-3; a possible D gene is TRBD1 (6 bases). Germline values: CDR1 GTSNPN, CDR2 SVGIG (reference sequence). The CDR3 loop spans 14 amino acids. The V gene lost 4 bases and the J gene lost 2 bases, with 13 bases spanning the gap. CDR3 amino acids: CAWTHRDHTDTQYF. The CDR3 DNA reads as TGTGCCTGGACCCACAGGGATCACACAGATACGCAGTATTTT.

V and J are TRBV18 and TRBJ2-7, with D perhaps matching TRBD1 (6 bases). The V and J ends lost 2 bases and 5 bases respectively, with 16 bases between them. CDR3 length equals 15 residues. The germline gives CDR1 KGHSH, CDR2 LQKENI. This CDR3 is CASSPTKPGAHEQYF. CDR3 DNA sequence: TGTGCCAGCTCACCAACGAAGCCAGGGGCCCACGAGCAGTACTTC.

The gene calls are TRBV10-3 and TRBJ1-3, with a tentative D call TRBD1 (6 bases). The V gene's germline CDR1 is ENHRY and CDR2 SYGVKD. Trimming cost V 6 bases and J 0 bases, with 12 bases left between them. This CDR3 spans 15 amino acids. The CDR3 is CAIRPTGNSGNTIYF. In nucleotides, the CDR3 is TGTGCCATCAGACCAACAGGGAACTCTGGAAACACCATATATTTT.

This chain joins TRBV7-3 and TRBJ2-2, with TRBD2 matching 10 bases. Germline-derived CDR1 and CDR2 are SGHTA and FQGTGA. V lost 0 bases and J lost 8; bases outside the gene matches: 6. The CDR3 spans 16 residues. This chain's CDR3 is CASSLTGATSGGELFF. CDR3 DNA sequence: TGTGCCAGCAGCTTAACGGGGGCGACTAGCGGGGGGGAGCTGTTTTTT.

This clone appeared once. V usage is TRBV5-8 and J usage is TRBJ1-4, with D unclear. CDR3 length equals 14 residues. Germline CDR1 and CDR2: SGHTS and YDEGEE. Trimming took off 0 bases at V and 2 bases at J, with 5 bases between the two ends. CDR3 DNA: TGTGCCAGCAGCTTGGCTGGGACTAATGAAAAACTGTTTTTT. Its protein is CASSLAGTNEKLFF.

Concerning this clone: Its ends do not fully match the called genes, so a read error is possible. CDR3 region: CASSQSGTGGHQHFF. The CDR3 region has the DNA TGTGCCAGCAGCCAAAGTGGGACAGGGGGTCATCAACATTTCTTC. The chain is built from TRBV7-9 and TRBJ1-2, with TRBD1 matching 11 bases. In germline, CDR1 is SEHNR, CDR2 FQNEAQ (reference sequence). CDR3 length: 15 amino acids.

V usage is TRBV6-5 and J usage is TRBJ2-2; a possible D gene is TRBD1 (6 bases). The CDR3 loop spans 15 amino acids. CDR1 and CDR2 from the germline V gene are MNHEY and SVGAGI. Trimming took 0 bases from V and 3 from J, leaving 8 bases between them. The CDR3 DNA follows: TGTGCCAGCAGTTACTCCCCAGGGGACACCGGGGAGCTGTTTTTT. Residues: CASSYSPGDTGELFF.

The gene calls are TRBV5-4 and TRBJ2-2; the match to TRBD2 covers 8 bases. Trimming removed 8 bases from V and 3 bases from J; junction bases left unmatched: 3. The germline gives CDR1 SGHNT, CDR2 YYREEE (reference sequence). The CDR3 covers 13 residues. CDR3 sequence reads: CASRGGDTGELFF. CDR3 nucleotide sequence: TGTGCCAGTCGGGGGGGCGACACCGGGGAGCTGTTTTTT.

J is TRBJ2-1 and V is TRBV5-5, with 8 bases that match TRBD1. This CDR3 comprises 15 residues. The germline CDR1 and CDR2 sequences are SGHKS and YYEKEE (reference sequence). Trimming took 2 bases from V and 5 from J; bases not matched to a gene: 6. CDR3 sequence reads: CASSFQGASDNEQFF. CDR3 bases: TGTGCCAGCAGCTTCCAGGGGGCTAGCGACAATGAGCAGTTCTTC.

The CDR3 here is CASSLASGSGEQFF. The CDR3 nucleotides read TGTGCCAGCTCACTAGCTAGCGGGTCGGGTGAGCAGTTCTTC. This chain uses TRBV18 with TRBJ2-1; 8 bases are shared with TRBD2. The J segment lost 9 bases and the V segment lost 4 bases, leaving 8 bases of the junction unmatched. In germline, CDR1 is KGHSH, CDR2 LQKENI. The CDR3 runs 14 residues.

Only one count was recorded for this clone. V is TRBV19 and J is TRBJ2-1; 11 bases match TRBD2. CDR1 is LNHDA and CDR2 is SQIVND in the germline V gene (reference sequence). This CDR3 comprises 17 residues. Trimming took 1 base from V and 1 from J; bases not matched to a gene: 3. This CDR3 is CASSIGGLADSYNEQFF. The DNA of the CDR3 is TGTGCCAGTAGTATAGGGGGACTAGCGGATTCCTACAATGAGCAGTTCTTC.

The chain uses TRBV5-4 and TRBJ2-5; 7 positions agree with TRBD2. CDR3 size: 14 residues. V gave up 0 bases and J gave up 2 bases; unmatched junction bases: 1. CDR1 and CDR2 from the germline V gene are SGHNT and YYREEE (reference sequence). CDR3 residues: CASSLVGLQETQYF. The CDR3 region has the DNA TGTGCCAGCAGCTTGGTGGGACTACAAGAGACCCAGTACTTC.

This chain links TRBV2 with TRBJ2-7, with D unclear. V lost 0 bases to trimming and J lost 4 bases, with 7 bases between them. This CDR3 has 13 residues. Looked up from germline, CDR1 is SNHLY and CDR2 is FYNNEI. CDR3: CASSEALDYEQYV. CDR3 bases: TGTGCCAGCAGTGAAGCGCTTGATTACGAGCAGTACGTC.

The chain links TRBV18 to TRBJ2-7; 7 nucleotides agree with TRBD2. J gave up 2 bases and V 2 bases, and 3 bases lay outside the gene matches. The CDR3 totals 14 residues. In germline, CDR1 is KGHSH, CDR2 LQKENI. CDR3 in DNA: TGTGCCAGCTCACCAACGGGGGGACCCTACGAGCAGTACTTC. Residues: CASSPTGGPYEQYF.

This clone was seen a single time. The chain combines TRBV7-2 with TRBJ2-7, with D tentatively TRBD2 (6 bases). The germline V and J ends were trimmed by 5 bases and 4 bases, with 21 bases remaining between them. From germline, CDR1 is SGHTA and CDR2 FQGNSA. The CDR3 is 16 amino acids. CDR3 residues: CASSHRTGTPGYEQYF. Written as DNA, the CDR3 is TGTGCCAGCAGCCACCGAACCGGGACTCCTGGGTACGAGCAGTACTTC.